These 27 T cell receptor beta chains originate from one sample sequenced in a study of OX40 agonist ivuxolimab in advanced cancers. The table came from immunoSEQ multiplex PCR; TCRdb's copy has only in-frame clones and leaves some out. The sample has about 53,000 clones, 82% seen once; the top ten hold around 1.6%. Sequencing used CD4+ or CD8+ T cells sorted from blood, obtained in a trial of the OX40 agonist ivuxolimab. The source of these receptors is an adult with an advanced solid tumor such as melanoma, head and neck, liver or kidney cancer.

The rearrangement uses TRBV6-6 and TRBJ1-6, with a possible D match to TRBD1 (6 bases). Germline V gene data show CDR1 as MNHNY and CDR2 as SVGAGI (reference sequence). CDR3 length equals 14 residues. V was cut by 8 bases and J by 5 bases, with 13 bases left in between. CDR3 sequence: CASEGGPNNSPLHF. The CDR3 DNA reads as TGTGCCAGCGAGGGGGGGCCGAATAATTCACCCCTCCACTTT.

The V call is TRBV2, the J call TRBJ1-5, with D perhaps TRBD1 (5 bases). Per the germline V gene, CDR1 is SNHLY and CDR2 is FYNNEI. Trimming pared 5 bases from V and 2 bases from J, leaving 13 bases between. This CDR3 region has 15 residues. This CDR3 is CASSLTGFGNQPQHF. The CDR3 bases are TGTGCCAGCAGTCTCACAGGTTTCGGCAATCAGCCCCAGCATTTT.

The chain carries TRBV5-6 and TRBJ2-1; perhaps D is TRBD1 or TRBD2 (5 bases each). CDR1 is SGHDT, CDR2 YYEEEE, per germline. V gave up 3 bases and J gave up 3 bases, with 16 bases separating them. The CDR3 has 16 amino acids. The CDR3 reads CASSSLRGVIYNEQFF. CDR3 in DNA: TGTGCCAGCAGCTCTCTGCGAGGGGTGATCTACAATGAGCAGTTCTTC.

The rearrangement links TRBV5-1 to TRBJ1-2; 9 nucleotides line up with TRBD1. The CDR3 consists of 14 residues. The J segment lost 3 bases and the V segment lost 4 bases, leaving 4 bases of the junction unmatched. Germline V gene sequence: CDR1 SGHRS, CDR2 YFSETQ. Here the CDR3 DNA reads TGCGCCAGCAGCCCCGGGACAGGGCACTATGGCTACACCTTC. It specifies CASSPGTGHYGYTF.

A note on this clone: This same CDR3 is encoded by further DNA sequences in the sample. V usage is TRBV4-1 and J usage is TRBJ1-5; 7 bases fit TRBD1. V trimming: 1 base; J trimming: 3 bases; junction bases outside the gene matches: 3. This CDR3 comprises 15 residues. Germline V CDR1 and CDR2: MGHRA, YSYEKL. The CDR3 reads CASSQGRGDNQPQHF. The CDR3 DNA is TGCGCCAGCAGCCAAGGCAGGGGGGACAATCAGCCCCAGCATTTT.

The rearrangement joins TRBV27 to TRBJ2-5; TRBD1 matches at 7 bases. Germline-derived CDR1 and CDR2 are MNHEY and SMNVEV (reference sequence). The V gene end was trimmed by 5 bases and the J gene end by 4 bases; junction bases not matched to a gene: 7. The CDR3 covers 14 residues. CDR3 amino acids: CASSRRQGLETQYF. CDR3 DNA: TGTGCCAGCAGTCGCCGACAGGGATTAGAGACCCAGTACTTC.

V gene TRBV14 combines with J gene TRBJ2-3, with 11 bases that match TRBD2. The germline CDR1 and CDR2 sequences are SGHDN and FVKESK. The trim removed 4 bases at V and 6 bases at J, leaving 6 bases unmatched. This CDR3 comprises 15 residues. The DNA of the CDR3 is TGTGCCAGCAGCCTCTCACTAGCGGGAGTGGATACGCAGTATTTT. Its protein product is CASSLSLAGVDTQYF.

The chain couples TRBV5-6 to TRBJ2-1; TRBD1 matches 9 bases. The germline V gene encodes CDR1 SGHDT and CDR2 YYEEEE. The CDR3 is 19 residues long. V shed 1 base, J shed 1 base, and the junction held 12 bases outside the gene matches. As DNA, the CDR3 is TGTGCCAGCAGCTTGCCCCCACACCACAGGGGGCGGTCCTACAATGAGCAGTTCTTC. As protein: CASSLPPHHRGRSYNEQFF.

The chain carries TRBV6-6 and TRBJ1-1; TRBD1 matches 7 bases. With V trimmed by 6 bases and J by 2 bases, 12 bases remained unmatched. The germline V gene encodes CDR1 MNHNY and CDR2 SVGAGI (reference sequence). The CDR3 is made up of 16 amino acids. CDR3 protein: CASSGQAGGSNTEAFF. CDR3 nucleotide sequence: TGTGCCAGCAGCGGACAGGCGGGAGGGTCAAACACTGAAGCTTTCTTT.

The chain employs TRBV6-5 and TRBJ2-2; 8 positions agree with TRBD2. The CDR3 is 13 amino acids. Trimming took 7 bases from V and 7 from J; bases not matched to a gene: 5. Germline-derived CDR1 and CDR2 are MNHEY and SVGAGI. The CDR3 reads CASIKAGVGELFF. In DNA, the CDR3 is TGTGCCAGCATCAAAGCGGGAGTCGGGGAGCTGTTTTTT.

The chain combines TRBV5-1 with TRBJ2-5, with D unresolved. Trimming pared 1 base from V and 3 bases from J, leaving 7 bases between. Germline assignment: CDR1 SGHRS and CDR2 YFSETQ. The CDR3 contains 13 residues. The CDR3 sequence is CASSLLAEETQYF. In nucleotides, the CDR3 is TGCGCCAGCAGCTTGCTCGCGGAAGAGACCCAGTACTTC.

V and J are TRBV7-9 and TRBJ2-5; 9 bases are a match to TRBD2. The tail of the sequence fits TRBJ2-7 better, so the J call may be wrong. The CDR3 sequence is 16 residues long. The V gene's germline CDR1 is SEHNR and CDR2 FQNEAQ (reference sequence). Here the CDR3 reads CASSLAGAGGLYEQYF. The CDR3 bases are TGTGCCAGCAGCTTGGCTGGGGCGGGAGGGTTGTACGAGCAGTACTTC.

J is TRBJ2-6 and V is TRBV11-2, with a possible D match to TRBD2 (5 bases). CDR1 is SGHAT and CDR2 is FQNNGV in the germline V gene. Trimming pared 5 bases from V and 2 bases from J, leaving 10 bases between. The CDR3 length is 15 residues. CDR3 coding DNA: TGTGCCAGCAGCAGATCCGGGACTGGGGCCAACGTCCTGACTTTC. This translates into CASSRSGTGANVLTF.

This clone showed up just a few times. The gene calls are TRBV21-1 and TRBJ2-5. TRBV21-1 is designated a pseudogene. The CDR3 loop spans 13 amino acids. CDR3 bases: TGTGCCAGCAGCAAAGCACCCCGAGAGACCCAGTACTTC. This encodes CASSKAPRETQYF.

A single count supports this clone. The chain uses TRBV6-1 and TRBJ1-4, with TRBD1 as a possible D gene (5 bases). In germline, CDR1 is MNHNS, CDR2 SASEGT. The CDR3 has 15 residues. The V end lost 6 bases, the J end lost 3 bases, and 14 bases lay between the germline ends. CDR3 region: CASRLLRGANEKLFF. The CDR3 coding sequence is TGTGCCAGCAGGCTTCTTAGGGGTGCTAATGAAAAACTGTTTTTT.

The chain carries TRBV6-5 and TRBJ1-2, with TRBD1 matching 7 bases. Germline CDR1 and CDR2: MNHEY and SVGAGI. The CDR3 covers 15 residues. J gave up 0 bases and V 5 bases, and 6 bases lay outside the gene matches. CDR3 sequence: CASSRQGRPNYGYTF. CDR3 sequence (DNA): TGTGCCAGCAGTCGACAGGGTCGGCCTAACTATGGCTACACCTTC.

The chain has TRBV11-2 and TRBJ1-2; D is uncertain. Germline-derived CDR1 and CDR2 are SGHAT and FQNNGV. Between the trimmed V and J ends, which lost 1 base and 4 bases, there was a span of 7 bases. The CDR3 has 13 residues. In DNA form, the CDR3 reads TGTGCCAGCAGCTTAGCAGTAAGCTATGGCTACACCTTC. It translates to CASSLAVSYGYTF.

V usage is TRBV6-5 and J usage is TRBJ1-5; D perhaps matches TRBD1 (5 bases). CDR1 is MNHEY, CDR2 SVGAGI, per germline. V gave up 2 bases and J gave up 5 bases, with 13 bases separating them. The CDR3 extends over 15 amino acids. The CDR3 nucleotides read TGTGCCAGCAGTTACGAGGGCAGGGAGGATCAGCCCCAGCATTTT. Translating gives CASSYEGREDQPQHF.

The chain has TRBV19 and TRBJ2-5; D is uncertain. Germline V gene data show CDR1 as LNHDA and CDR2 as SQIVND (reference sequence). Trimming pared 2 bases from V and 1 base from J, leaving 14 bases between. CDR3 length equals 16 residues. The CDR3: CASSIFHAVSQETQYF. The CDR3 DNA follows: TGTGCCAGTAGTATATTTCACGCCGTTAGCCAAGAGACCCAGTACTTC.

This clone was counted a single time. The CDR3 sequence: CASSPDPGRRANEQFF. CDR3 DNA: TGTGCCAGCAGCCCTGACCCGGGACGGAGAGCCAATGAGCAGTTCTTC. The chain recombines TRBV2 with TRBJ2-1; the D gene could be TRBD1 or TRBD2 (5 bases each). The CDR3 sequence is 16 residues long. V was shortened by 6 bases and J by 6 bases, with 21 bases between the two germline ends. Germline V gene sequence: CDR1 SNHLY, CDR2 FYNNEI.

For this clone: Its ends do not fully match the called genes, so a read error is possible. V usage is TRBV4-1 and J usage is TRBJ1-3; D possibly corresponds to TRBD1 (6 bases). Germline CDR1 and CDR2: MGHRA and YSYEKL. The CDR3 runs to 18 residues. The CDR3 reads CASSQIPGTTPSGNTVYF. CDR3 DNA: TGCGCCAGCAGCCAAATTCCCGGGACAACTCCCTCTGGAAACACCGTATATTTT.

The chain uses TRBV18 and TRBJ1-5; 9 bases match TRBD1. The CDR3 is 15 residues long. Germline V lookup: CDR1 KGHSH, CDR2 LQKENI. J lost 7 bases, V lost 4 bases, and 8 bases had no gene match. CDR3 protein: CASSRTGGAEQPQHF. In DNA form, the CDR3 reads TGTGCCAGCTCACGTACAGGGGGCGCGGAACAGCCCCAGCATTTT.

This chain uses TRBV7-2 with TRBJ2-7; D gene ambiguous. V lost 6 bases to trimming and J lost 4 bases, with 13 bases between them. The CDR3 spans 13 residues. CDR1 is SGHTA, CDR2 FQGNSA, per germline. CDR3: CASSTPGSYEQYF. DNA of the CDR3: TGTGCCAGCAGTACCCCGGGCTCTTACGAGCAGTACTTC.

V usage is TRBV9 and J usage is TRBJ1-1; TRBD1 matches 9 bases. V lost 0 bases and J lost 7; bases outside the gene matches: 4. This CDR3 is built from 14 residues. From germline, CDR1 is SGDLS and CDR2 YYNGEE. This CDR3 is CASSVGTGVGEAFF. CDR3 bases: TGTGCCAGCAGCGTAGGGACAGGGGTGGGTGAAGCTTTCTTT.

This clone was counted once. The CDR3 sequence: CASSKLLSNQPQHF. The CDR3 DNA reads TGTGCCAGTAGCAAGCTTTTAAGCAATCAGCCCCAGCATTTT. The chain joins TRBV19 to TRBJ1-5; no definite D call. The CDR3 is 14 residues long. Germline CDR1 LNHDA, CDR2 SQIVND (reference sequence). Trimming shortened V by 6 bases and J by 1 base, and 10 bases separated the two germline ends.

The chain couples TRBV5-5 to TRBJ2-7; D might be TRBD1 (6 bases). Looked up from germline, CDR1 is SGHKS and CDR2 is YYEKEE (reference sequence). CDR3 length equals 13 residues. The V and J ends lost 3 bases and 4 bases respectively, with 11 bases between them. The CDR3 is CASSSPQGYEQYF. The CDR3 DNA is TGTGCCAGCAGCTCTCCACAGGGTTACGAGCAGTACTTC.

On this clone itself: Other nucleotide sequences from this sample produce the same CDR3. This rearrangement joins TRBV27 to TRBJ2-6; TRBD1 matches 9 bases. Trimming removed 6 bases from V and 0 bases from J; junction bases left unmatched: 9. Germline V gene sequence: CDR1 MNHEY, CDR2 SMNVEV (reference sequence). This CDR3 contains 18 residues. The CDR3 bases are TGTGCCAGCAGATACCGGACAGGGGAATCCTCTGGGGCCAACGTCCTGACTTTC. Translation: CASRYRTGESSGANVLTF.